This T cell receptor (beta chain) was found in a study of blood T cell repertoires in COVID-19 (dated by TCRdb to the early 2020s). The study in broad terms: Collaborator samples came from the United States, Italy and Spain and covered acute and convalescent phases of COVID-19. The prospective study material was composed of cDNA or gDNA derived from T cells, B-cell-depleted T cells, or PBMCs. Subjects who had been exposed to COVID-19, were actively infected with it, or had recovered from it provided the deeply sampled blood TCRbeta repertoires that made up the dataset. The repertoires were made available in a free public database intended to serve as a resource for research on the immune response to SARS-CoV-2. The samples were drawn from two sources: the first 160 participants of the ongoing ImmuneRACE study, and 1,200 or so subjects contributed by 6 global collaborators. A de-identified subject ID, COVID-19 status, age in years and sex were almost always included in the sample metadata. Where HLA class I and class II types were available, the types were taken from metadata supplied by the sample provider, not from assay-based typing. Overall study outcomes, separate from this receptor: How much clinical and demographic metadata was included differed by source and by participant, and the metadata was provided uncurated.

Whole blood was collected in K2EDTA tubes by collaborating institutions according to the institutions' own protocols. Collaborator samples were shipped for TCRbeta analysis as frozen whole blood, isolated PBMCs, or DNA extracted from either sample type. TCRbeta CDR3 regions were amplified from genomic DNA using the immunoSEQ Assay, a bias-controlled multiplex PCR. Turning to the authors' computational methods: The number of nucleated cells in each sample was estimated by amplification of reference gene primers within the assay. To quantify the absolute abundance of each unique TCRbeta CDR3 rearrangement, sequence reads were collapsed and filtered. For each sample, productive Simpson clonality was calculated as the square root of Simpson's diversity index over productive rearrangements. This is the immuneACCESS table as TCRdb keeps it, with only in-frame sequences that have V and J called. A part of the clones is gone; compared with another copy, unresolved V genes explain less than half, and the rest is unexplained. The DNA gave D and trimming, while V, J and clone size come from that table. This sample comprises about 44,000 clones, nearly 90% of them detected only once. The top ten hold roughly a sixth of the sample.

Based on the germline V gene, the CDR1 and CDR2 sequences are SGHVS and FQNEAQ. From cysteine to phenylalanine, the CDR3 is 17 amino acids long. The read is trimmed to its CDR3 DNA, 51 bases read in frame from base 1. V loses 1 base, J loses 10 bases, and the germline ends lie 20 bases apart. On this clone: There is no known antigen for this receptor. Within one base of it there is no much larger clone, and no base qualities were kept.

This TCR was recovered from a man between 65 and 80 years old with active COVID-19. The sequenced sample consisted of peripheral blood. The chain couples TRBV7-8 to TRBJ1-6; 6 matching bases give a weak D call of TRBD1. CDR3 loop: CASSLGLPGQRRSPLHF. The DNA sequence follows: TGTGCCAGCAGCTTAGGGCTCCCGGGACAACGGAGGTCACCCCTCCACTTT.